This entry describes one T cell receptor (beta chain). Its target is unknown. The data originate from a study of siplizumab effects on memory and regulatory T cells. CDR1 and CDR2 (germline): MNHNS, SASEGT. J lost 2 bases, V lost 3 bases, and 2 bases had no gene match. This CDR3 has 15 amino acids. Libraries were prepared by immunoSEQ multiplex PCR; TCRdb keeps only in-frame clonotypes and omits some of them. This table holds some 62,000 clones, roughly 80% found once. Study-wide findings and caveats: Versus roughly 27% in controls, the mappable alloreactive CD4+ clones averaged roughly 69% Treg-derived with siplizumab. It was never confirmed that proliferating Tregs from siplizumab cultures were suppressive. Most proliferating CD4+ or CD8+ clones, roughly 80-97%, had no naive or memory assignment. Contribution to the alloresponse seemed major for naive T cells, which also seemed more diverse than memory cells.

This TCR derives from a human donor in good health. The sample consisted of memory CD4+ T cells sorted from blood. This chain uses TRBV6-1 with TRBJ2-7; 12 bases map to TRBD2. CDR3 bases: TGTGCCAGCAGTGATTCTAGCGGGGGGGCCTACGAGCAGTACTTC. Its translation: CASSDSSGGAYEQYF.